Described below is a single T cell receptor beta chain sequence and its context. Its target is not known. Germline trimming cut 8 bases from V and 4 bases from J; bases unmatched to any gene: 13. There are 15 residues in the CDR3. These data come from a study of cytomegalovirus exposure and HLA in healthy donors. Study-wide results and caveats: In the analysis, some V segments, TRBV6-2 and TRBV6-3 included, were excluded as indistinguishable. CMV serostatus alone was available as immune exposure information.

60 Vbeta and 13 Jbeta primers were used in PCR. The protocol was immunoSEQ multiplex PCR, while the TCRdb copy is restricted to in-frame clones and leaves out a portion. The table lists approximately 200,000 clones, more than 65% of them singletons, with approximately 5.4% in the top ten. These donors, healthy bone marrow donors, were studied. Nominally healthy donors were sampled, though unrecorded immune exposures were likely. This TCR derives from a woman aged 30 to 39 in good health and CMV-seropositive. The sequenced sample was PBMCs. V is TRBV23-1 and J is TRBJ2-7, with 8 bases identical to TRBD2. TRBV23-1 is annotated as an ORF whose role is uncertain. The CDR3, as DNA: TGCGCCAGCCCTACCAAACTAGCGGAGTTTTACGAGCAGTACTTC. Protein product: CASPTKLAEFYEQYF.